The T cell receptor beta chain described here comes from a study of T cell changes during pregnancy in multiple sclerosis. Here immunoSEQ multiplex PCR was the method, and the copy in TCRdb shows in-frame clones only, minus some. The table records 57,000 or so clones, less than 95% of them present only once. The V and J ends lost 3 bases and 10 bases respectively, with 10 bases between them. CDR1 and CDR2 (germline): SGHAT, FQNNGV. The CDR3 totals 12 residues. The V and J genes are TRBV11-2 and TRBJ2-1, with D uncertain. The sequences come from peripheral blood, collected after pregnancy. This receptor was identified in a female donor in good health, enrolled as a control in a pregnancy study. The CDR3 sequence is CASSLSRLEQFF. The CDR3 region has the DNA TGTGCCAGCAGCTTGAGTCGCCTGGAGCAGTTCTTC. The entire variable domain, with the rest obtained from reference TRBV11-2 and TRBJ2-1, is as follows: EAGVAQSPRYKIIEKRQSVAFWCNPISGHATLYWYQQILGQGPKLLIQFQNNGVVDDSQLPKDRFSAERLKGVDSTLKIQPAKLEDSAVYLCASSLSRLEQFFGPGTRLTVL.